A single T cell receptor (beta chain) is shown here with its context. Its antigen remains unknown. These data come from a study of beta chain features in type 1 diabetes. Study as a whole: Across every sample, around 110,000,000 sorted cells were examined in total.

After removal of 5 bases from V and 5 bases from J, the junction contained 9 bases not matched to a gene. CDR3 length: 15 residues. CDR1 is SGHTA, CDR2 FQGNSA, per germline. Study findings and constraints: The naive, central memory and Treg TCRB repertoires showed an apparent similarity that was greater among patients than among healthy donors. Shortening that was moderate but significant affected the TCRB CDR3s of Type 1 diabetes patients in all four CD4+ subsets.

The investigators reverse transcribed all of the isolated RNA, so they sequenced expressed TCRB transcripts. Approximately 3.6 million reads was the average for naive, central memory and regulatory T cell samples. Libraries were prepared by immunoSEQ multiplex PCR; TCRdb keeps only in-frame clonotypes and omits some of them. The repertoire holds 230,000 or so clones, with 15% to 20% as singletons. The gene calls are TRBV7-2 and TRBJ2-5, with 9 bases identical to TRBD2. Sample: naive CD4+ T cells from blood. This TCR came from a man aged 25-45 years with type 1 diabetes. CDR3 bases: TGTGCCAGCAGCGCCACTAGCGGGTTGGACGAGACCCAGTACTTC. This gives the protein CASSATSGLDETQYF.